This passage covers 21 T cell receptor beta chains from one sample sequenced in a study of vaccination and CD4 T cells after COVID-19. Specified treatment: approximately 9-day PBMC culture with coronavirus spike peptide pools or control peptides (ViraFEST assay). Cultured CD4+ T cell DNA underwent sequencing with the Oncomine TCR Beta short-read assay. In TCRdb, the PCR reads were re-called with MiXCR into one record per CDR3 protein. Of some 14,000 distinct CDR3 sequences in the sample, around two fifths are singletons; the top ten hold around 9.3%. Their antigens are not known. The sequenced sample consisted of CD4+ T cells from blood, cultured in vitro. The receptor set was obtained from a human donor who had recovered from COVID-19.

This clonotype has a handful of counts. The chain is built from TRBV5-6 and TRBJ1-1, with TRBD1 as a possible D gene (5 bases). The CDR3 is made up of 15 amino acids. Between the trimmed V and J ends, which lost 2 bases and 3 bases, there was a span of 14 bases. CDR1 and CDR2 from the germline V gene are SGHDT and YYEEEE. CDR3 in amino acids: CASSFQHRSYTEAFF. In nucleotides, the CDR3 is TGTGCCAGCAGCTTTCAACACAGGTCGTACACTGAAGCTTTCTTT.

The V and J genes are TRBV6-1 and TRBJ2-2, with D possibly being TRBD1 or TRBD2 (6 bases each). V was shortened by 7 bases and J by 5 bases, with 20 bases between the two germline ends. CDR3 length: 16 amino acids. The germline V gene encodes CDR1 MNHNS and CDR2 SASEGT. The CDR3 DNA reads TGTGCCAGCACTTCCCCCAGCAGGGGAGGTACCGGGGAGCTGTTTTTT. Translation gives CASTSPSRGGTGELFF.

This clonotype was picked up a small number of times. The rearrangement joins TRBV12-3 or TRBV12-4 to TRBJ1-5, with 8 bases identical to TRBD1. The CDR3 covers 15 residues. Losses at the gene ends were 6 bases for V and 2 bases for J; bases not matched to a gene: 6. CDR3: CASSRDRGGNQPQHF. The DNA of the CDR3 is TGTGCCAGCAGCCGTGACAGGGGTGGCAATCAGCCCCAGCATTTT.

This clonotype was picked up a small number of times. The chain couples TRBV20-1 to TRBJ1-1; no clear D gene. Germline V gene data show CDR1 as DFQATT and CDR2 as SNEGSKA (reference sequence). The length of the CDR3 is 12 residues. Trimming cost V 6 bases and J 1 base, with 9 bases left between them. Written as DNA, the CDR3 is TGCAGTGCCCTATTAGGGAACACTGAAGCTTTCTTT. Protein: CSALLGNTEAFF.

Sample share makes this clonotype medium-sized (0.01 to 0.1%). The V gene is TRBV6-1, the J gene TRBJ1-2, with D possibly matching TRBD1 (5 bases). Germline loops: CDR1 MNHNS, CDR2 SASEGT. The germline V and J ends were trimmed by 2 bases and 4 bases, with 11 bases remaining between them. This CDR3 contains 14 residues. The CDR3 coding sequence is TGTGCCAGCAGTGAAATCGGCGGGGGCTATGGCTACACCTTC. This codes for CASSEIGGGYGYTF.

This clonotype was seen a few times. The rearrangement uses TRBV11-3 and TRBJ2-1; 11 nucleotides agree with TRBD2. Trimming at V came to 1 base and at J to 4 bases, leaving 3 bases not matched to a gene. CDR3 length: 16 residues. Germline CDR1 SGHNT, CDR2 YENEEA. The CDR3 protein is CASSLGTSGRYNEQFF. The CDR3 DNA reads as TGTGCCAGCAGCTTAGGGACTAGCGGGCGTTACAATGAGCAGTTCTTC. The whole variable domain, remainder taken from reference TRBV11-3 and TRBJ2-1, is EAGVVQSPRYKIIEKKQPVAFWCNPISGHNTLYWYLQNLGQGPELLIRYENEEAVDDSQLPKDRFSAERLKGVDSTLKIQPAELGDSAVYLCASSLGTSGRYNEQFFGPGTRLTVL.

There are a few counts of this clonotype. The chain employs TRBV12-3 or TRBV12-4 and TRBJ1-5; TRBD1 might be the D (5 bases). V was pared by 6 bases and J by 6 bases, with 15 bases between. The CDR3 contains 14 residues. For the CDR3, the DNA is TGTGCCAGCAGCAATCCACCAGGGATTCAGCCCCAGCATTTT. This translates into CASSNPPGIQPQHF.

CDR3 loop: CASSEGPWTVGGELFF. The CDR3 coding sequence is TGTGCCAGCAGTGAGGGACCCTGGACCGTTGGCGGGGAGCTGTTTTTT. The rearrangement uses TRBV6-4 and TRBJ2-2; either TRBD1 or TRBD2 may fit D (5 bases each). The CDR3 is made up of 16 amino acids. Deletions cut 3 bases from V and 7 bases from J, with 18 bases between. Germline CDR1 MRHNA, CDR2 SNTAGT.

This clonotype has a handful of counts. The J gene is TRBJ1-6, the V gene TRBV5-4; D uncertain. The V and J ends lost 4 bases and 5 bases respectively, with 19 bases between them. Germline-derived CDR1 and CDR2 are SGHNT and YYREEE (reference sequence). The CDR3 contains 17 residues. The CDR3 loop reads CASSPDGQVMNNSPLHF. The CDR3 coding sequence is TGTGCCAGCAGCCCTGATGGGCAAGTGATGAATAATTCACCCCTCCACTTT.

V gene TRBV20-1 combines with J gene TRBJ1-1; 10 positions match TRBD1. The ends lost 6 bases at V and 6 bases at J; junction bases unmatched: 10. This CDR3 has 14 amino acids. Germline CDR1 is DFQATT and CDR2 is SNEGSKA (reference sequence). This chain's CDR3 is CSAPPRDRGAEAFF. The DNA for the CDR3 is TGCAGTGCCCCCCCCCGGGACAGGGGAGCTGAAGCTTTCTTT.

The chain has TRBV10-3 and TRBJ2-5; 7 bases match TRBD1. Germline-derived CDR1 and CDR2 are ENHRY and SYGVKD. The CDR3 spans 14 residues. V lost 2 bases to trimming and J lost 4 bases; unmatched junction nucleotides: 4. The CDR3 nucleotides read TGTGCCATCAGTGAGGCGACAGGGACAGAGACCCAGTACTTC. It codes for CAISEATGTETQYF.

The chain joins TRBV19 to TRBJ2-3, with D possibly being TRBD1 or TRBD2 (6 bases each). The germline V gene encodes CDR1 LNHDA and CDR2 SQIVND (reference sequence). The CDR3 is made up of 13 amino acids. Trimming removed 5 bases from V and 3 bases from J, with 9 bases in between. CDR3 bases: TGTGCCAGTAGTTGGGGGGCGACAGATACGCAGTATTTT. Translating it yields CASSWGATDTQYF.

V is TRBV27 and J is TRBJ2-6, with D maybe TRBD1 (5 bases). The germline V gene encodes CDR1 MNHEY and CDR2 SMNVEV (reference sequence). The V and J ends lost 3 bases and 1 base respectively, with 10 bases between them. CDR3 size: 16 residues. The CDR3 bases are TGTGCCAGCAGTTTTCCCAGGACATCTGGGGCCAACGTCCTGACTTTC. Translating it yields CASSFPRTSGANVLTF.

The chain employs TRBV11-2 and TRBJ2-5; 7 bases fit TRBD1. After removal of 9 bases from V and 3 bases from J, the junction contained 4 bases not matched to a gene. CDR1 is SGHAT, CDR2 FQNNGV, per germline. This CDR3 spans 12 amino acids. Here the CDR3 DNA reads TGTGCCAGTAGGGGACAGAAAGAGACCCAGTACTTC. This encodes CASRGQKETQYF.

Only a few counts were recorded for this clonotype. This CDR3 reads CSARAGGTYNEQFF. Written as DNA, the CDR3 is TGCAGTGCTAGGGCGGGAGGTACCTACAATGAGCAGTTCTTC. V is TRBV20-1 and J is TRBJ2-1; the match to TRBD2 covers 8 bases. In germline, CDR1 is DFQATT, CDR2 SNEGSKA (reference sequence). V trimming: 3 bases; J trimming: 2 bases; junction bases outside the gene matches: 3. The CDR3 runs to 14 residues.

This chain links TRBV10-3 with TRBJ1-5; D might be TRBD1 (5 bases). CDR3 length: 17 amino acids. Per germline, CDR1 ENHRY and CDR2 SYGVKD. The V end lost 0 bases, the J end lost 1 base, and 13 bases lay between the germline ends. The CDR3 region has the DNA TGTGCCATCAGTGAGTCCGTCGGGACCAGGAGCAATCAGCCCCAGCATTTT. Encoded protein: CAISESVGTRSNQPQHF.

Here the CDR3 DNA reads TGTGCCAGCAGTGACTCAACTGCTGGGGCCAACGTCCTGACTTTC. Residues: CASSDSTAGANVLTF. The genes are TRBV2 and TRBJ2-6; D call uncertain. The germline CDR1 and CDR2 sequences are SNHLY and FYNNEI. This CDR3 contains 15 residues. Trimming shortened V by 3 bases and J by 2 bases, and 8 bases separated the two germline ends.

The chain uses TRBV5-4 and TRBJ2-3; D is perhaps TRBD1 (5 bases). Trimming pared 0 bases from V and 6 bases from J, leaving 14 bases between. The CDR3 is 15 residues long. Germline assignment: CDR1 SGHNT and CDR2 YYREEE (reference sequence). The chain's CDR3 is CASSLGGPGPDTQYF. For the CDR3, the DNA is TGTGCCAGCAGCTTGGGGGGCCCAGGGCCGGATACGCAGTATTTT.

DNA of the CDR3: TGCAGTGCTTTGCGGACGGTGGTCGACGAGCAGTACTTC. As protein: CSALRTVVDEQYF. This rearrangement joins TRBV20-1 to TRBJ2-7; D uncertain. The CDR3 is 13 amino acids. Looked up from germline, CDR1 is DFQATT and CDR2 is SNEGSKA (reference sequence). Trimming cost V 5 bases and J 5 bases, with 16 bases left between them.

V usage is TRBV2 and J usage is TRBJ1-5; unclear D gene. CDR1 is SNHLY, CDR2 FYNNEI, per germline. There are 14 residues in the CDR3. V was clipped by 5 bases and J by 4 bases, with 12 bases between them. The DNA for the CDR3 is TGTGCCAGCAGTAGGGCGACTTCGAATCAGCCCCAGCATTTT. It encodes CASSRATSNQPQHF.

This clonotype was observed a handful of times. This chain connects TRBV6-1 to TRBJ1-5; D may be TRBD1 (5 bases). Germline lookup yields CDR1 MNHNS and CDR2 SASEGT. V was shortened by 7 bases and J by 11 bases, with 24 bases between the two germline ends. The CDR3 consists of 15 residues. The CDR3 sequence: CASTSRDALARAQHF. In DNA, the CDR3 is TGTGCCAGCACTTCCCGGGACGCCCTTGCGAGGGCCCAGCATTTT.